The sequence of this T cell receptor (beta chain) was determined in a study of cytomegalovirus exposure and HLA in healthy donors. The PCR used 60 Vbeta and 13 Jbeta primers. Sequenced by immunoSEQ multiplex PCR; TCRdb stores in-frame clones only, minus some. This sample yields about 160,000 clones, of which more than 65% are seen a single time; around a tenth belongs to the top ten. This clonotype was sampled from a man between 18 and 29 years old in good health and CMV-seropositive. The material sequenced was PBMCs.

In DNA, the CDR3 is TGTGCCAGCGAAGCGACGGCCACCTACAATGAGCAGTTCTTC. It encodes CASEATATYNEQFF. V gene TRBV2 combines with J gene TRBJ2-1; no clear D. The CDR3 covers 14 residues. Germline V gene data show CDR1 as SNHLY and CDR2 as FYNNEI. V was shortened by 8 bases and J by 2 bases, with 13 bases between the two germline ends.